These 14 T cell receptor beta chains were sequenced from one sample in a study of T cell responses to AZD1222 COVID-19 vaccine (dated by TCRdb to the early 2020s). In the paper's terms, the time point label means: baseline before first vaccination. The library was obtained by the immunoSEQ multiplex PCR assay. Here the immuneACCESS table is served through TCRdb, limited to in-frame sequences with V and J called. Missing clones are a known gap in these copies; in checked studies unresolved V genes cover under half, and the rest lacks a known reason. The sample table shows some 120,000 clones, and more than 65% are seen once. Roughly 10% of the sample belongs to the ten largest clones. The source material was peripheral blood, sampled on day 0 of AZD1222 vaccination. The receptor set was obtained from an adult in good health.

The rearrangement joins TRBV25-1 to TRBJ1-5, with 9 nucleotides matching TRBD1. The CDR3 spans 16 residues. V was pared by 2 bases and J by 5 bases, with 7 bases of the junction left unmatched. Germline CDR1 MGHDK, CDR2 SYGVNS. CDR3 nucleotides: TGTGCCAGCAGTGAAGCGGGACAGGGACAAGATCAGCCCCAGCATTTT. Amino acids: CASSEAGQGQDQPQHF.

The CDR3 coding sequence is TGTGCCAGCTTCCAGTTTGCAGGGGCCACCGGGGAGCTGTTTTTT. Translating gives CASFQFAGATGELFF. The chain joins TRBV6-6 to TRBJ2-2; D might be TRBD1 (6 bases). Germline CDR1 reads MNHNY; CDR2 reads SVGAGI (reference sequence). Trimming stripped 8 bases from V and 4 bases from J, with 17 bases between. The CDR3 is made up of 15 amino acids.

The chain carries TRBV28 and TRBJ2-1; 7 bases agree with TRBD1. Looked up from germline, CDR1 is MDHEN and CDR2 is SYDVKM. The CDR3 has 15 amino acids. Losses at the gene ends were 6 bases for V and 0 bases for J; bases not matched to a gene: 5. The DNA of the CDR3 is TGTGCCAGCAGATGGACAGGTAGCTCCTACAATGAGCAGTTCTTC. Protein: CASRWTGSSYNEQFF.

The chain combines TRBV6-2 or TRBV6-3 with TRBJ2-2; D is possibly TRBD1 (5 bases). This CDR3 spans 16 amino acids. Germline CDR1 is MNHEY and CDR2 is SVGEGT. Deletions cut 0 bases from V and 7 bases from J, with 15 bases between. The CDR3 reads CASSYSGQGYGGELFF. DNA for the CDR3: TGTGCCAGCAGTTACTCGGGGCAGGGTTACGGCGGGGAGCTGTTTTTT.

V is TRBV7-2 and J is TRBJ2-3; possible D gene TRBD1, 6 bases. Germline loops: CDR1 SGHTA, CDR2 FQGNSA. The CDR3 covers 14 residues. V was shortened by 5 bases and J by 0 bases, with 9 bases between the two germline ends. CDR3: CASSPGQSTDTQYF. The DNA for the CDR3 is TGTGCCAGCAGCCCCGGACAGAGCACAGATACGCAGTATTTT.

V and J are TRBV6-4 and TRBJ1-2, with 7 positions matching TRBD1. In germline, CDR1 is MRHNA, CDR2 SNTAGT. Unmatched junction bases numbered 8, after V lost 3 bases and J lost 4 bases. This CDR3 spans 15 amino acids. The CDR3 DNA sequence: TGTGCCAGCAGTGATAGAGACAGGGTAGGCTATGGCTACACCTTC. Amino acids: CASSDRDRVGYGYTF.

The chain uses TRBV29-1 and TRBJ1-3; no clear D gene. The V and J ends lost 5 bases and 0 bases respectively, with 5 bases between them. The CDR3 runs to 12 residues. The germline gives CDR1 SQVTM, CDR2 ANQGSEA. CDR3 DNA: TGCAGCGTTTCAGTCTCTGGAAACACCATATATTTT. It specifies CSVSVSGNTIYF. Variable domain in full (rest from reference TRBV29-1 and TRBJ1-3): SAVISQKPSRDICQRGTSLTIQCQVDSQVTMMFWYRQQPGQSLTLIATANQGSEATYESGFVIDKFPISRPNLTFSTLTVSNMSPEDSSIYLCSVSVSGNTIYFGEGSWLTVV.

Comments on this clone: At the DNA level, this CDR3 is encoded by other sequences in the same sample as well. This chain uses TRBV5-1 with TRBJ2-3; TRBD2 matches 10 bases. J was trimmed by 0 bases and V by 1 base; bases with no gene match: 2. Germline V gene sequence: CDR1 SGHRS, CDR2 YFSETQ. This CDR3 is built from 16 residues. The CDR3, as DNA: TGCGCCAGCAGCTTGTCACTAGCGGGGAGCACAGATACGCAGTATTTT. It specifies CASSLSLAGSTDTQYF.

The table lists this clone with a few counts. This rearrangement joins TRBV6-6 to TRBJ2-2; TRBD1 aligns across 7 bases. Trimming at V came to 6 bases and at J to 4 bases, leaving 5 bases not matched to a gene. CDR3 length equals 14 residues. Germline values: CDR1 MNHNY, CDR2 SVGAGI (reference sequence). CDR3 nucleotides: TGTGCCAGCAGACCGGGACAGATCACCGGGGAGCTGTTTTTT. The encoded protein is CASRPGQITGELFF.

The table lists this clone with a count of one. The chain employs TRBV19 and TRBJ1-5; no reliable D call. The CDR3 spans 15 residues. Trimming pared 6 bases from V and 3 bases from J, leaving 15 bases between. Germline CDR1 and CDR2: LNHDA and SQIVND (reference sequence). This CDR3 is CASSRRGHLNQPQHF. The CDR3 bases are TGTGCCAGTAGCCGAAGAGGGCACCTCAATCAGCCCCAGCATTTT.

This clone was seen a few times. The chain uses TRBV30 and TRBJ2-7; D may be TRBD1 or TRBD2 (5 bases each). This CDR3 is 13 amino acids long. Germline V gene lookup returns CDR1 GTSNPN and CDR2 SVGIG (reference sequence). V was clipped by 4 bases and J by 5 bases, with 15 bases between them. DNA for the CDR3: TGTGCCTGGAAAGTGAAGGGGACCCACGAGCAGTACTTC. Translating gives CAWKVKGTHEQYF.

The chain links TRBV28 to TRBJ2-7; TRBD2 matches at 10 bases. The CDR3 is made up of 15 amino acids. Germline V gene lookup returns CDR1 MDHEN and CDR2 SYDVKM. V shed 5 bases and J 3 bases; nucleotides not matched to a gene: 7. The CDR3, as DNA: TGTGCCAGCAGTGCATGGACTAGCGGACACTACGAGCAGTACTTC. Residues: CASSAWTSGHYEQYF.

The chain is built from TRBV9 and TRBJ1-2; D perhaps matches TRBD1 (6 bases). Trimming removed 1 base at V and 4 bases at J, with 11 bases between. In germline, CDR1 is SGDLS, CDR2 YYNGEE. This CDR3 spans 14 amino acids. In DNA form, the CDR3 reads TGTGCCAGCAGCGTACCCACAGGGCCCTATGGCTACACCTTC. Its protein product is CASSVPTGPYGYTF.

CDR3 sequence reads: CASSQDEGPNYGYTF. The CDR3 DNA sequence: TGTGCCAGCAGCCAAGATGAAGGCCCAAACTATGGCTACACCTTC. The genes are TRBV4-2 and TRBJ1-2; D gene unclear. Looked up from germline, CDR1 is LGHNA and CDR2 is YNFKEQ. This CDR3 comprises 15 residues. Trimming cost V 0 bases and J 2 bases, with 10 bases left between them.